Presented here are 8 T cell receptor beta chains from one specimen sequenced in a study of identical twins. TCRdb fed the 5' RACE reads into MiXCR, producing one record per CDR3 protein. The sample includes more than 1.5 million distinct CDR3 sequences, less than 35% of them seen just once. Material for sequencing was cord blood. Source of these receptors: a newborn girl in good health.

In this sample, this clonotype turned up a few times. V and J are TRBV11-2 and TRBJ2-1; the D gene is possibly TRBD2 (6 bases). The CDR3 spans 14 residues. Germline CDR1 and CDR2: SGHAT and FQNNGV. V was shortened by 4 bases and J by 8 bases, with 15 bases between the two germline ends. CDR3 nucleotide sequence: TGTGCCAGCAGCTCGCGGGCTAGCGTCCATGAGCAGTTCTTC. Residues: CASSSRASVHEQFF.

The chain carries TRBV5-1 and TRBJ2-3; 9 bases agree with TRBD2. V gave up 0 bases and J gave up 6 bases; unmatched junction bases: 8. This CDR3 has 16 residues. Per the germline V gene, CDR1 is SGHRS and CDR2 is YFSETQ. The CDR3 bases are TGCGCCAGCAGCTTGGAGACAGCGGGAGGAGGGGATACGCAGTATTTT. Protein sequence: CASSLETAGGGDTQYF.

This clonotype was counted between two and nine times. The chain uses TRBV5-8 and TRBJ1-5, with 8 positions matching TRBD1. There are 15 residues in the CDR3. With V trimmed by 2 bases and J by 7 bases, 8 bases remained unmatched. Germline values: CDR1 SGHTS, CDR2 YDEGEE. This chain's CDR3 is CASSFPGQAKQPQHF. As DNA, the CDR3 is TGTGCCAGCAGCTTTCCGGGACAGGCCAAACAGCCCCAGCATTTT.

The chain is built from TRBV6-4 and TRBJ2-5; a possible D gene is TRBD1 (6 bases). From germline, CDR1 is MRHNA and CDR2 SNTAGT. The CDR3 covers 15 residues. The germline V and J ends were trimmed by 7 bases and 0 bases, with 15 bases remaining between them. The CDR3 nucleotides are TGTGCCAGCAATACGGGACACCGGTACCAAGAGACCCAGTACTTC. Encoded protein: CASNTGHRYQETQYF.

This chain joins TRBV20-1 and TRBJ2-7; no definite D call. CDR3 length equals 14 residues. Germline-derived CDR1 and CDR2 are DFQATT and SNEGSKA (reference sequence). Trimming removed 6 bases from V and 2 bases from J, with 17 bases in between. Written as DNA, the CDR3 is TGCAGTGCCTACCAATTACAGCGTCCCTACGAGCAGTACTTC. Protein sequence: CSAYQLQRPYEQYF.

This clonotype showed up just a few times. The V call is TRBV4-1, the J call TRBJ2-3; D is unclear. Trimming removed 0 bases from V and 1 base from J, with 5 bases in between. This CDR3 has 14 amino acids. CDR1 and CDR2 from the germline V gene are MGHRA and YSYEKL. CDR3 in amino acids: CASSQDKGTDTQYF. In DNA, the CDR3 is TGCGCCAGCAGCCAAGATAAGGGCACAGATACGCAGTATTTT.

CDR3 sequence (DNA): TGCGCCAGCAGCATAGGACAGGGTGTAAAAGAGACCCAGTACTTC. Translating gives CASSIGQGVKETQYF. The J gene is TRBJ2-5, the V gene TRBV5-1, with 8 bases lining up with TRBD1. Germline CDR1 is SGHRS and CDR2 is YFSETQ. Trimming cost V 4 bases and J 3 bases; bases outside gene matches: 8. CDR3 length: 15 amino acids.

This sequence joins TRBV24-1 and TRBJ2-1, with D possibly being TRBD2 (7 bases). Germline V lookup: CDR1 KGHDR, CDR2 SFDVKD. The V and J ends lost 5 bases and 4 bases respectively, with 23 bases between them. The length of the CDR3 is 18 residues. The chain's CDR3 is CATSGTGGPAPSYNEQFF. DNA of the CDR3: TGTGCCACCAGTGGAACCGGGGGGCCTGCGCCCTCATACAATGAGCAGTTCTTC.